A selection of T cell receptor beta chains follows, all from one sample in a study of blood T cell repertoires in COVID-19. Sequencing was performed with immunoSEQ multiplex PCR; in TCRdb, only in-frame clones are kept and a portion is missing. The top ten hold 1.5% to 2% of the sample, which has about 140,000 clones, about 83% seen once. Source material: peripheral blood. The receptors shown here come from a human donor in a cohort sampled during active COVID-19. CDR3s include the opening cysteine and the closing phenylalanine or tryptophan. Each record gives: V gene, D gene, clone size, J gene, CDR3 DNA, CDR3 protein. D genes are given only for firm matches. Only some rows state a clone size, as once, few, many or a class for expanded clones.

V gene: TRBV2
D gene: TRBD2
clone size: .
J gene: TRBJ2-7
CDR3 DNA: TGTGCCAGCAGGGGACTAGTTGGGTCCTACGAGCAGTACTTC
CDR3 protein: CASRGLVGSYEQYF

V gene: TRBV29-1
D gene: .
clone size: .
J gene: TRBJ1-4
CDR3 DNA: TGCAGCGTTGGAATAACAGCCGCAACTAATGAAAAACTGTTTTTT
CDR3 protein: CSVGITAATNEKLFF

V gene: TRBV4-1
D gene: TRBD1
clone size: once
J gene: TRBJ1-2
CDR3 DNA: TGCGCCAGCAGCCGGGACAGGGACTATGGCTACACCTTC
CDR3 protein: CASSRDRDYGYTF

V gene: TRBV6-5
D gene: .
clone size: .
J gene: TRBJ1-1
CDR3 DNA: TGTGCCAGCAGTCTAAGCGGGGGCAATCGCCCTGAAGCTTTCTTT
CDR3 protein: CASSLSGGNRPEAFF

V gene: TRBV19
D gene: TRBD1
clone size: once
J gene: TRBJ1-1
CDR3 DNA: TGTGCCAGTAGCCCCCGACAGGGGCTAAACACTGAAGCTTTCTTT
CDR3 protein: CASSPRQGLNTEAFF

V gene: TRBV27
D gene: .
clone size: .
J gene: TRBJ2-3
CDR3 DNA: TGTGCCAGCAGTCCACTAGGGTCGTCCAGCACAGATACGCAGTATTTT
CDR3 protein: CASSPLGSSSTDTQYF

V gene: TRBV7-2
D gene: TRBD1
clone size: .
J gene: TRBJ1-2
CDR3 DNA: TGTGCCAGCAGCTACAGGGGGCCGTTGGATGGCTACACCTTC
CDR3 protein: CASSYRGPLDGYTF

V gene: TRBV24-1
D gene: .
clone size: .
J gene: TRBJ2-7
CDR3 DNA: TGTGCCACCAGTGATTCCCGCAATGGGGGGAGTTGGGACGAGCAGTACTTC
CDR3 protein: CATSDSRNGGSWDEQYF

V gene: TRBV19
D gene: .
clone size: .
J gene: TRBJ1-1
CDR3 DNA: TGTGCCAGTACCATACGGGGAGAGCTCACTGAAGCTTTCTTT
CDR3 protein: CASTIRGELTEAFF

V gene: TRBV28
D gene: TRBD2
clone size: once
J gene: TRBJ2-7
CDR3 DNA: TGTGCCAGCAGCCCGGGGACTAGCGGGAGTCCCTACGAGCAGTACTTC
CDR3 protein: CASSPGTSGSPYEQYF

V gene: TRBV10-3
D gene: .
clone size: .
J gene: TRBJ1-6
CDR3 DNA: TGTGCCATACACGGGAGGTTAGAATCACCCCTCCACTTT
CDR3 protein: CAIHGRLESPLHF

V gene: TRBV5-1
D gene: TRBD2
clone size: .
J gene: TRBJ2-1
CDR3 DNA: TGCGCCAGCAGCCGGACTAGCGGGACATATAATGAGCAGTTCTTC
CDR3 protein: CASSRTSGTYNEQFF

V gene: TRBV6-2/TRBV6-3
D gene: TRBD1
clone size: .
J gene: TRBJ2-7
CDR3 DNA: TGTGCCAGCAGTTTTAAGCGTTCGGACAGGGCTGTTAACGAGCAGTACTTC
CDR3 protein: CASSFKRSDRAVNEQYF

V gene: TRBV9
D gene: TRBD2
clone size: .
J gene: TRBJ2-1
CDR3 DNA: TGTGCCAGCAGCGGGCGAGCGGGAGGATACAATGAGCAGTTCTTC
CDR3 protein: CASSGRAGGYNEQFF

V gene: TRBV2
D gene: .
clone size: .
J gene: TRBJ2-3
CDR3 DNA: TGTGCCAGCTCCACAAGCGGCCATAGCACAGATACGCAGTATTTT
CDR3 protein: CASSTSGHSTDTQYF

V gene: TRBV19
D gene: TRBD1
clone size: once
J gene: TRBJ1-6
CDR3 DNA: TGTGCCAGTAGTATGGAGGGGGCGAAAAATTCACCCCTCCACTTT
CDR3 protein: CASSMEGAKNSPLHF

V gene: TRBV6-5
D gene: .
clone size: .
J gene: TRBJ1-1
CDR3 DNA: TGTGCCAGCAGTCCCCTGGGAGGGAGCACTGAAGCTTTCTTT
CDR3 protein: CASSPLGGSTEAFF

V gene: TRBV6-5
D gene: .
clone size: .
J gene: TRBJ2-7
CDR3 DNA: TGTGCCAGCAGTTCCATGGGCGGAGGCTCCTACGAGCAGTACTTC
CDR3 protein: CASSSMGGGSYEQYF

V gene: TRBV5-4
D gene: .
clone size: .
J gene: TRBJ2-3
CDR3 DNA: TGTGCCAGCAGCTTGGGGCTAGCGTACACAGATACGCAGTATTTT
CDR3 protein: CASSLGLAYTDTQYF

V gene: TRBV7-9
D gene: .
clone size: once
J gene: TRBJ2-1
CDR3 DNA: TGTGCCAGCAGCTTACCGGCCGACAGCCACAATGAGCAGTTCTTC
CDR3 protein: CASSLPADSHNEQFF

V gene: TRBV9
D gene: TRBD2
clone size: .
J gene: TRBJ2-1
CDR3 DNA: TGTGCCAGCAGCCGGACTAGCGGGAGTTTAGGTGAGCAGTTCTTC
CDR3 protein: CASSRTSGSLGEQFF

V gene: TRBV6-5
D gene: TRBD1
clone size: .
J gene: TRBJ2-3
CDR3 DNA: TGTGCCAGCAGTTTTGGACAGGGGGTCTCAGATACGCAGTATTTT
CDR3 protein: CASSFGQGVSDTQYF

V gene: TRBV7-2
D gene: TRBD1
clone size: .
J gene: TRBJ2-7
CDR3 DNA: TGTGCCAGCAGCTTAAGGCGACAGGGCTACGAGCAGTACTTC
CDR3 protein: CASSLRRQGYEQYF

V gene: TRBV3-1/TRBV3-2
D gene: .
clone size: .
J gene: TRBJ2-7
CDR3 DNA: TGTGCCAGCAGCCAGACGCGGGACTTCTACGAGCAGTACTTC
CDR3 protein: CASSQTRDFYEQYF

V gene: TRBV28
D gene: .
clone size: .
J gene: TRBJ1-4
CDR3 DNA: TGTGCCAGCCGGGCCCCAGGAGGTCTGGAAAAACTGTTTTTT
CDR3 protein: CASRAPGGLEKLFF

V gene: TRBV27
D gene: TRBD2
clone size: once
J gene: TRBJ2-5
CDR3 DNA: TGTGCCAGCAGTTTAGGTGTCGCGCCTAGCGGGAAAGAGACCCAGTACTTC
CDR3 protein: CASSLGVAPSGKETQYF

V gene: TRBV19
D gene: TRBD1
clone size: few
J gene: TRBJ2-1
CDR3 DNA: TGTGCCAGTATCCCCCGGGGACAGGGGGGCCGCCATGAGCAGTTCTTC
CDR3 protein: CASIPRGQGGRHEQFF

V gene: TRBV2
D gene: TRBD2
clone size: .
J gene: TRBJ2-7
CDR3 DNA: TGTGCCAGTCAAGATCCAGCGGGAGTTTCCTACGAGCAGTACTTC
CDR3 protein: CASQDPAGVSYEQYF

V gene: TRBV3-1/TRBV3-2
D gene: .
clone size: .
J gene: TRBJ1-1
CDR3 DNA: TGTGCCAGCAGCCCGGGGACAATCGGGAACACTGAAGCTTTCTTT
CDR3 protein: CASSPGTIGNTEAFF

V gene: TRBV9
D gene: .
clone size: .
J gene: TRBJ2-3
CDR3 DNA: TGTGCCAGCAGCACCCTGGACAGTTTTGGCACAGATACGCAGTATTTT
CDR3 protein: CASSTLDSFGTDTQYF

V gene: TRBV29-1
D gene: .
clone size: .
J gene: TRBJ2-3
CDR3 DNA: TGCAGCGTTGAAGATCAGGCACTTATAGATACGCAGTATTTT
CDR3 protein: CSVEDQALIDTQYF

V gene: TRBV27
D gene: TRBD1
clone size: .
J gene: TRBJ2-1
CDR3 DNA: TGTGCCAGCAGTTTAGGGGTCGGGGACAGGATTTTCTTC
CDR3 protein: CASSLGVGDRIFF

V gene: TRBV20-1
D gene: .
clone size: .
J gene: TRBJ1-2
CDR3 DNA: TGCAGTGCTAACCCCAGTCCCTACACCTTC
CDR3 protein: CSANPSPYTF

V gene: TRBV7-2
D gene: TRBD2
clone size: .
J gene: TRBJ2-7
CDR3 DNA: TGTGCCAGCAGCTTACAGTCAGCGGGAGTCGAGCAGTACTTC
CDR3 protein: CASSLQSAGVEQYF

V gene: TRBV7-8
D gene: .
clone size: .
J gene: TRBJ2-7
CDR3 DNA: TGTGCCAGCAGCCCCCTCTCCTACGAGCAGTACTTC
CDR3 protein: CASSPLSYEQYF

V gene: TRBV5-1
D gene: .
clone size: .
J gene: TRBJ2-2
CDR3 DNA: TGCGCCAGCAGCTTGACCGCGATTTTTAGGGATAGGAGGACCGGGGAGCTGTTTTTT
CDR3 protein: CASSLTAIFRDRRTGELFF

V gene: TRBV28
D gene: .
clone size: .
J gene: TRBJ1-1
CDR3 DNA: TGTGCCAGCAGTCTCCAGGGTGGGCGTAGGAAAGCTTTCTTT
CDR3 protein: CASSLQGGRRKAFF

V gene: TRBV7-3
D gene: TRBD2
clone size: .
J gene: TRBJ2-1
CDR3 DNA: TGTGCCAGCAGCTTAGTGAGTAGCGGGAGGGCAGGGTACAATGAGCAGTTCTTC
CDR3 protein: CASSLVSSGRAGYNEQFF

V gene: TRBV9
D gene: TRBD1
clone size: .
J gene: TRBJ1-5
CDR3 DNA: TGTGCCAGCAGCGTAGGCTCAGGGGGCTGGCAGCCCCAGCATTTT
CDR3 protein: CASSVGSGGWQPQHF

V gene: TRBV18
D gene: .
clone size: .
J gene: TRBJ2-4
CDR3 DNA: TGTGCCAGCTCACCACCGCCGGGGTCTGGCAAAAACATTCAGTACTTC
CDR3 protein: CASSPPPGSGKNIQYF

V gene: TRBV7-2
D gene: .
clone size: .
J gene: TRBJ2-1
CDR3 DNA: TGTGCCAGCAGCTCCAGCCGGAGTCCCTACAATGAGCAGTTCTTC
CDR3 protein: CASSSSRSPYNEQFF

V gene: TRBV29-1
D gene: .
clone size: .
J gene: TRBJ1-6
CDR3 DNA: TGCAGCGCCTCGTCCGGGGGTAATTCACCCCTCCACTTT
CDR3 protein: CSASSGGNSPLHF

V gene: TRBV28
D gene: TRBD1
clone size: .
J gene: TRBJ1-5
CDR3 DNA: TGTGCCAGCAGTATAAATCAGGGGGGCGGATATCAGCCCCAGCATTTT
CDR3 protein: CASSINQGGGYQPQHF

V gene: TRBV15
D gene: TRBD1
clone size: .
J gene: TRBJ2-5
CDR3 DNA: TGTGCCACCAGCAGAGGAACAGGGGTTGAGACCCAGTACTTC
CDR3 protein: CATSRGTGVETQYF

V gene: TRBV3-1/TRBV3-2
D gene: .
clone size: once
J gene: TRBJ1-2
CDR3 DNA: TGTGCCAGCAGCCAAGATCCAGGGCCCTATGGCTACACCTTC
CDR3 protein: CASSQDPGPYGYTF

V gene: TRBV20-1
D gene: .
clone size: .
J gene: TRBJ2-7
CDR3 DNA: TGCAGTGCTCCTAATTACGGGGGTTTATACTTC
CDR3 protein: CSAPNYGGLYF

V gene: TRBV7-5
D gene: .
clone size: .
J gene: TRBJ2-7
CDR3 DNA: TGTGCCAGAAGCCTAGGCAGGGAGGGGCTCTACGAGCAGTACTTC
CDR3 protein: CARSLGREGLYEQYF

V gene: TRBV5-6
D gene: .
clone size: .
J gene: TRBJ2-3
CDR3 DNA: TGTGCCAGCAGCGCACCGGGACTCCGCACAGATACGCAGTATTTT
CDR3 protein: CASSAPGLRTDTQYF

V gene: TRBV11-1
D gene: TRBD2
clone size: once
J gene: TRBJ2-7
CDR3 DNA: TGTGCCAGCAGCCCCGGACTAGTAATATCCTACGAGCAGTACTTC
CDR3 protein: CASSPGLVISYEQYF

V gene: TRBV12-3/TRBV12-4
D gene: .
clone size: many
J gene: TRBJ2-5
CDR3 DNA: TGTGCCAGCAGTCCGGGTGGCCAAGAGACCCAGTACTTC
CDR3 protein: CASSPGGQETQYF

V gene: TRBV29-1
D gene: TRBD1
clone size: .
J gene: TRBJ2-3
CDR3 DNA: TGCAGCGTTGGACAGGGCCCGGCAGATACGCAGTATTTT
CDR3 protein: CSVGQGPADTQYF

V gene: TRBV5-1
D gene: .
clone size: .
J gene: TRBJ2-3
CDR3 DNA: TGCGCCAGCAGATACACAGGGTATGCAGATACGCAGTATTTT
CDR3 protein: CASRYTGYADTQYF

V gene: TRBV3-1/TRBV3-2
D gene: .
clone size: .
J gene: TRBJ2-1
CDR3 DNA: TGTGCCAGCAGCTGGCCCAATAACTACAATGAGCAGTTCTTC
CDR3 protein: CASSWPNNYNEQFF

V gene: TRBV2
D gene: TRBD1
clone size: .
J gene: TRBJ1-2
CDR3 DNA: TGTGCCAGCAGTGAAGGGGGACAGGGGGCAAGCTATGGCTACACCTTC
CDR3 protein: CASSEGGQGASYGYTF

V gene: TRBV11-3
D gene: TRBD2
clone size: once
J gene: TRBJ2-1
CDR3 DNA: TGTGCCAGCAGCCTTAGCGGGAGCGTGAATGAGCAGTTCTTC
CDR3 protein: CASSLSGSVNEQFF

V gene: TRBV2
D gene: TRBD1
clone size: .
J gene: TRBJ1-5
CDR3 DNA: TGTGCCAGCGGACTAGGACAGGGAAATCAGCCCCAGCATTTT
CDR3 protein: CASGLGQGNQPQHF

V gene: TRBV27
D gene: .
clone size: .
J gene: TRBJ1-2
CDR3 DNA: TGTGCCAGCAGTGGGGGTGGGGGCAGGGCATCTGGCTACACCTTC
CDR3 protein: CASSGGGGRASGYTF

V gene: TRBV27
D gene: TRBD1
clone size: .
J gene: TRBJ1-2
CDR3 DNA: TGTGCCAGCAAGGGGGCGACAGGGGGCCTCTATGGCTACACCTTC
CDR3 protein: CASKGATGGLYGYTF

V gene: TRBV19
D gene: TRBD1
clone size: .
J gene: TRBJ1-1
CDR3 DNA: TGTGCCAGTAGTATTCAAGCAGGGGGGATGAACACTGAAGCTTTCTTT
CDR3 protein: CASSIQAGGMNTEAFF

V gene: TRBV7-2
D gene: TRBD1
clone size: .
J gene: TRBJ2-2
CDR3 DNA: TGTGCCAGCAGGTTCCAGACAGGGCTAAACACCGGGGAGCTGTTTTTT
CDR3 protein: CASRFQTGLNTGELFF